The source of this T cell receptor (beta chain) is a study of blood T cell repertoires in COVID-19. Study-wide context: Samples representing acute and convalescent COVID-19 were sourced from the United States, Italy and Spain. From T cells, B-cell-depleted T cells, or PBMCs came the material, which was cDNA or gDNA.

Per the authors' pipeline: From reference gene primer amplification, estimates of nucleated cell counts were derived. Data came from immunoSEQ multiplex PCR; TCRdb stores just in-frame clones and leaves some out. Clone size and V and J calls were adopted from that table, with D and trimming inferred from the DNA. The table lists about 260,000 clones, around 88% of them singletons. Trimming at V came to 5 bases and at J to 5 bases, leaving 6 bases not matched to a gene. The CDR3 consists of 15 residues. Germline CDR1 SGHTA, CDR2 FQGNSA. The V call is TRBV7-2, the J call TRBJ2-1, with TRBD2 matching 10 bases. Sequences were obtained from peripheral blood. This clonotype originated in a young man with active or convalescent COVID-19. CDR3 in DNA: TGTGCCAGCAGCCTATGGACTAGCGGACACAATGAGCAGTTCTTC. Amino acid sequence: CASSLWTSGHNEQFF.